The clone carrying this T cell receptor (beta chain) was counted at least ten times. The antigen remains unidentified. When ophthalmopathy did not progress within 18 months, Graves' hyperthyroidism was considered stable. Disease duration under 2 months; hyperthyroidism patients were aged 18 to 65. Diagnostic assessment was based on clinical symptoms, serum thyroxine and TRAb, thyroid ultrasound and orbital computed tomography. Germline CDR1 reads DFQATT; CDR2 reads SNEGSKA (reference sequence). The CDR3 extends over 17 amino acids. V was clipped by 3 bases and J by 4 bases, with 22 bases between them. The data derive from a study of T cells in Graves' hyperthyroidism and ophthalmopathy. Regions amplified from RNA transcripts were the TCR beta CDR3 regions. During a first-round RT-PCR of the TCR CDR3, the HTBI primer set was used. In TCRdb, the multiplex PCR reads were re-called with MiXCR into one record per CDR3 protein. This sample has approximately 610,000 distinct CDR3 sequences; roughly a sixth occur once, and the top ten carry around a sixth.

Study results and limitations: Stable hyperthyroidism and ophthalmopathy were separated using 13 V-J signatures.

The clonotype originates from a woman aged 18-29 years with Graves' hyperthyroidism. The chain joins TRBV20-1 to TRBJ2-1; perhaps TRBD2 as D (5 bases). The source material was blood. CDR3 DNA: TGCAGTGCTAGGGGAGTACTAGGCCCCTACATTTACAATGAGCAGTTCTTC. This sequence encodes CSARGVLGPYIYNEQFF.